This T cell receptor beta chain comes out of a study of control samples from healthy donors and cancer patients. J gave up 7 bases and V 5 bases, and 8 bases lay outside the gene matches. CDR3 length: 13 residues. Per the germline V gene, CDR1 is SGHNT and CDR2 is YYREEE (reference sequence). The table came from immunoSEQ multiplex PCR; TCRdb's copy has only in-frame clones and leaves some out. The sample contains tens of thousands of clones, roughly 89% of which appear only once. Sequenced: PBMCs. The chain couples TRBV5-4 to TRBJ2-5; TRBD1 agrees at 7 bases. The sequence derives from a man aged 55 to 70 with colorectal cancer. The CDR3 coding sequence is TGTGCCAGCAGTGGACAGGACGCCGGGACCCAGTACTTC. Its translation is CASSGQDAGTQYF.